The rows below give T cell receptor beta chains drawn from one sample of a study of technical replicates of blood from a handful of donors. Generated by immunoSEQ multiplex PCR, the TCRdb table keeps only in-frame clones and is missing some. The table has over 70,000 clones, 85% to 95% seen once; the top ten hold 4.7%. The source material was PBMCs. The receptors were sampled from a human donor in good health. Some clones in this sample may be carry-over from other donors' samples. The CDR3 runs from the conserved cysteine through the conserved F or W. The order of the fields is D gene, V gene, J gene, clone size, CDR3 DNA, CDR3 protein. D genes are given only for firm matches. Size tells how often a clone was seen (once, few, many) or the class of an expanded clone, and some rows leave it out.

TRBD1	TRBV7-9	TRBJ1-2	-	TGTGCCAGCAGCTTATTAGGGGGCCTAGTCGATGGCTACACCTTC	CASSLLGGLVDGYTF
TRBD2	TRBV7-3	TRBJ2-1	-	TGTGCCAGCAGCGCTCCCCTCGGGGGGGGTTACAATGAGCAGTTCTTC	CASSAPLGGGYNEQFF
TRBD2	TRBV4-1	TRBJ2-6	-	TGCGCCAGCAGCCAAGGCCCCGGGGGGTCCTCTGGGGCCAACGTCCTGACTTTC	CASSQGPGGSSGANVLTF
-	TRBV5-1	TRBJ2-4	-	TGCGCCAGCAGCCCCGGAGGGCTAGCCAAAAACATTCAGTACTTC	CASSPGGLAKNIQYF
TRBD1	TRBV11-3	TRBJ2-2	-	TGTGCCAGCAGCTCGGGACAGCAAAACACCGGGGAGCTGTTTTTT	CASSSGQQNTGELFF
TRBD2	TRBV2	TRBJ2-5	-	TGTGCCAGCAGCCCAGCGGGGGGGCGCGAGACCCAGTACTTC	CASSPAGGRETQYF
TRBD2	TRBV4-1	TRBJ2-5	-	TGCGCCAGCAGCCAAGTTGAGACTAGCGGGCACCAAGAGACCCAGTACTTC	CASSQVETSGHQETQYF
TRBD1	TRBV7-2	TRBJ2-7	-	TGTGCCAGCAGCTCCGACAACAGGGGGAAGCAGTACTTC	CASSSDNRGKQYF
TRBD1	TRBV30	TRBJ1-2	-	TGTGCCTGGGACAGGGGGCTGTCTGGCTACACCTTC	CAWDRGLSGYTF
-	TRBV7-2	TRBJ2-7	-	TGTGCCAGCAGCGAGAACGGGGGGCAGGGCGAGCAGTACTTC	CASSENGGQGEQYF
TRBD1	TRBV5-4	TRBJ1-4	-	TGTGCCAGCAGCTTGGCCGGGACAGGGGCTAATGAAAAACTGTTTTTT	CASSLAGTGANEKLFF
TRBD2	TRBV5-4	TRBJ2-7	-	TGTGCCAGCAGCAAGGCAGCGGGGGGCCCGCTTCACGAGCAGTACTTC	CASSKAAGGPLHEQYF
-	TRBV7-9	TRBJ2-3	-	TGTGCCAGCAGCTCCCTCCCGGGGACAGATACGCAGTATTTT	CASSSLPGTDTQYF
-	TRBV7-2	TRBJ1-1	-	TGTGCCAGCAGCTTAGTGGCAGAGAACACTGAAGCTTTCTTT	CASSLVAENTEAFF
-	TRBV6-6	TRBJ2-7	-	TGTGCCAGCCGGTTGAACCAAGGGGCCTACGAGCAGTACTTC	CASRLNQGAYEQYF
TRBD2	TRBV4-3	TRBJ2-1	once	TGCGCCAGCAGCCAACCTAGCGGGAGGGTCAACAATGAGCAGTTCTTC	CASSQPSGRVNNEQFF
TRBD2	TRBV4-3	TRBJ2-3	-	TGCGCCAGCAGCCAAGACCGGGCGGGGGAGACAGATACGCAGTATTTT	CASSQDRAGETDTQYF
TRBD1	TRBV6-5	TRBJ2-7	-	TGTGCCAGCAGTTACCGAAGACAGGGCGCCTACGAGCAGTACTTC	CASSYRRQGAYEQYF
-	TRBV23-1	TRBJ2-1	-	TGCGCCAGCATTAAGTGTTCGAGGGAGGACTACAATGAGCAGTTCTTC	CASIKCSREDYNEQFF
TRBD1	TRBV19	TRBJ2-7	-	TGTGCCAGTAGTTCAACGCGGGACAGGTCCTACGAGCAGTACTTC	CASSSTRDRSYEQYF
TRBD2	TRBV2	TRBJ2-2	-	TGTGCCAGCTCAGGTGGGAGGGCCGGGGAGCTGTTTTTT	CASSGGRAGELFF
-	TRBV6-1	TRBJ2-7	-	TGTGCCAGCAGTGAGGCGGGGTACTCCTACGAGCAGTACTTC	CASSEAGYSYEQYF
TRBD2	TRBV19	TRBJ2-1	-	TGTGCCAGTAGTATAACGGGACTAGCGGGAGGTAGTAATGAGCAGTTCTTC	CASSITGLAGGSNEQFF
-	TRBV15	TRBJ2-1	-	TGTGCCACCAGCAGCGAGATGGGGGGGGCGCATTACAATGAGCAGTTCTTC	CATSSEMGGAHYNEQFF
-	TRBV2	TRBJ2-5	once	TGTGCCAGCACCCCGAGGGGGACCACTGGGGAGACCCAGTACTTC	CASTPRGTTGETQYF
-	TRBV4-3	TRBJ1-3	-	TGCGCCAGCAGCCAAGATCTAGTCGGACAGAGCTCTGGAAACACCATATATTTT	CASSQDLVGQSSGNTIYF
TRBD1	TRBV5-5	TRBJ2-5	-	TGTGCCAGCAGCTCCGGCCGGACAGGGAGGAAGTTAGAGACCCAGTACTTC	CASSSGRTGRKLETQYF
TRBD2	TRBV27	TRBJ2-1	-	TGTGCCAGCAGTGGGATGGGACTAGCGGGAAGGAACAATGAGCAGTTCTTC	CASSGMGLAGRNNEQFF
-	TRBV29-1	TRBJ2-1	-	TGCAGCGTTATAACAGGGAACAATGAGCAGTTCTTC	CSVITGNNEQFF
TRBD2	TRBV4-2	TRBJ2-4	once	TGTGCCAGCAGCCACCCGACACGGCGGGGGGCGGGTCTAGCCAAAAACATTCAGTACTTC	CASSHPTRRGAGLAKNIQYF
-	TRBV4-1	TRBJ1-2	-	TGCGCCAGCAGCCAGATAGGACAGTACACCTTC	CASSQIGQYTF
-	TRBV2	TRBJ2-7	-	TGTGCCAGCAGTGAAATTAGATTATCCTACGAGCAGTACTTC	CASSEIRLSYEQYF
-	TRBV5-4	TRBJ1-2	-	TGTGCCAGCAGCTTGGGGGGCGCGGCGGCTAACTATGGCTACACCTTC	CASSLGGAAANYGYTF
TRBD1	TRBV19	TRBJ1-3	-	TGTGCCAGTAGAGTCGGCAGGGGGGAAAACACCATATATTTT	CASRVGRGENTIYF
-	TRBV9	TRBJ2-6	-	TGTGCCAGCAGCGTAGAATACACAGGGGCCAACGTCCTGACTTTC	CASSVEYTGANVLTF
-	TRBV7-2	TRBJ1-4	-	TGTGCCAGCAGCCACGGAGTAGAGGGAGAAAAACTGTTTTTT	CASSHGVEGEKLFF
-	TRBV7-2	TRBJ1-2	-	TGTGCCAGCAGCCCCCGGACAGACTACCTATATGGCTACACCTTC	CASSPRTDYLYGYTF
-	TRBV5-1	TRBJ1-2	-	TGCGCCAGCAGCTTGATTGGGAGCCCTGAGGGTGGCTACACCTTC	CASSLIGSPEGGYTF
-	TRBV2	TRBJ1-6	-	TGTGCCAGCAGAGACAGATACGCTAATTCACCCCTCCACTTT	CASRDRYANSPLHF
-	TRBV5-4	TRBJ1-1	medium-sized	TGTGCCAGCAGCTGGGGAGGGGGCACTGAAGCTTTCTTT	CASSWGGGTEAFF
TRBD1	TRBV19	TRBJ1-2	-	TGTGCCAGTAGTACCACCCGGGACAGGGGATACTATGGCTACACCTTC	CASSTTRDRGYYGYTF
TRBD1	TRBV5-6	TRBJ1-2	-	TGTGCCAGCAGCTTGGGGGACAGGGGGCTATATGGCTACACCTTC	CASSLGDRGLYGYTF
-	TRBV7-6	TRBJ2-7	-	TGTGCCAGCAGCGCCGGTGGGGCCCCCTACGAGCAGTACTTC	CASSAGGAPYEQYF
TRBD2	TRBV27	TRBJ2-7	once	TGTGCCAGCAGTTGGGCGGGAGGCGGCTACGAGCAGTACTTC	CASSWAGGGYEQYF
TRBD1	TRBV5-6	TRBJ2-7	-	TGTGCCAGCAGCCAGATGATACAGGGGGCGCGAGACGAGCAGTACTTC	CASSQMIQGARDEQYF
TRBD2	TRBV11-3	TRBJ2-1	-	TGTGCCAGCAGCCCAAGGACTAGCGGAAACAATGAGCAGTTCTTC	CASSPRTSGNNEQFF
-	TRBV15	TRBJ2-7	-	TGTGCCACCAGCCGGGACAAAGGCTACGAGCAGTACTTC	CATSRDKGYEQYF
TRBD2	TRBV2	TRBJ2-7	-	TGTGCCAGCAGGATACGGGGGGACTCGGGGGGCGAGCAGTACTTC	CASRIRGDSGGEQYF
TRBD1	TRBV29-1	TRBJ1-1	-	TGCAGCGGATCGGACAGGGGTGCCGTAGGGGGGACTGAAGCTTTCTTT	CSGSDRGAVGGTEAFF
TRBD1	TRBV13	TRBJ2-1	-	TGTGCCAGCAGGCACCGGGACAGGGGTGAGCAGTTCTTC	CASRHRDRGEQFF
TRBD2	TRBV10-3	TRBJ2-1	-	TGTGCCATCAGCCCCGGACTAGCGCCAAGCTCCTACAATGAGCAGTTCTTC	CAISPGLAPSSYNEQFF
TRBD2	TRBV9	TRBJ2-2	-	TGTGCCAGCAGCGTAGTGTCCAGCGGGGGCACCGGGGAGCTGTTTTTT	CASSVVSSGGTGELFF